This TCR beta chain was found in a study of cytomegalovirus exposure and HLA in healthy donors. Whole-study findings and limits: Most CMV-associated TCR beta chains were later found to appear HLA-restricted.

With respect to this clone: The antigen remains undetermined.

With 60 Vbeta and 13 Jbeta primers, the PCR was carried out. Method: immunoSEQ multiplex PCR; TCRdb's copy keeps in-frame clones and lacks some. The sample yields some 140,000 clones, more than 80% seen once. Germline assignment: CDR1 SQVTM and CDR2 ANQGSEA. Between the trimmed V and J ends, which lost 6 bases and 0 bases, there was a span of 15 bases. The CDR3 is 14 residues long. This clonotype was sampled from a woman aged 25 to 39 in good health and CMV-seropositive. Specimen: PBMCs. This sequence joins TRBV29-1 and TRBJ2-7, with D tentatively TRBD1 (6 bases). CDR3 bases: TGCAGCGTAAGGACAGTTAACCTCTCCTACGAGCAGTACTTC. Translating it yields CSVRTVNLSYEQYF.